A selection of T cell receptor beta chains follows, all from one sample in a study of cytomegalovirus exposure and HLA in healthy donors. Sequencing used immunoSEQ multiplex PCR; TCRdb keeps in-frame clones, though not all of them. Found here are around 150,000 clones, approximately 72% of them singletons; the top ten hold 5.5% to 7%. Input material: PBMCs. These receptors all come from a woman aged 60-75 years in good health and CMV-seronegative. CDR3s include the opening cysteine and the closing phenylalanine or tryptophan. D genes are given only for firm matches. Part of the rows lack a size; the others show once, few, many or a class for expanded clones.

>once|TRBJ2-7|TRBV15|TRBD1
TGTGCCACCAGCAGAGCAGTTGGGACAGGGAAAGGGGAGCAGTACTTC
CATSRAVGTGKGEQYF
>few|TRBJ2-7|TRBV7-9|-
TGTGCCAGCAGCTTTGCAGGGCTCGGGTACGAGCAGTACTTC
CASSFAGLGYEQYF
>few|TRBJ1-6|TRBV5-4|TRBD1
TGTGCCAGCAGCCGGGACAGGGTAAACTCACCCCTCCACTTT
CASSRDRVNSPLHF
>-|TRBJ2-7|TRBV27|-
TGTGCCAGCAGGAGCCCAAGTAGCGGAGCAAGCTCCTACGAGCAGTACTTC
CASRSPSSGASSYEQYF
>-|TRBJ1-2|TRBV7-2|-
TGTGCCAGCAGCTTTTCTACCTATGGCTACACCTTC
CASSFSTYGYTF
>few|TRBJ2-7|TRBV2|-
TGTGCCAGCCGACCCTCAGGCTACGAGCAGTACTTC
CASRPSGYEQYF
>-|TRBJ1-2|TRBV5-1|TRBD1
TGCGCCAGCAGCCAAGGGGACAGGGTTCACTATGGCTACACCTTC
CASSQGDRVHYGYTF
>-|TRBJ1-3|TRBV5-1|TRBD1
TGCGCCAGCAGCCCGCAACCGGGACAGGGGTTTGGAAACACCATATATTTT
CASSPQPGQGFGNTIYF
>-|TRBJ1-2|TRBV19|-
TGTGCCAGTAGTATAGTAGCAGACTATGGCTACACCTTC
CASSIVADYGYTF
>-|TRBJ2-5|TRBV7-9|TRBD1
TGTGCCAGCGGGGACAGCCTGTACCAAGAGACCCAGTACTTC
CASGDSLYQETQYF
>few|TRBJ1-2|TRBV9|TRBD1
TGTGCCAGCAGCGTAGCGGGACAGGCCTCGAGTGGCTACACCTTC
CASSVAGQASSGYTF
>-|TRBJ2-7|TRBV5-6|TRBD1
TGTGCCAGCAGCTTGAGTCGACAGGGTGGCCACGAGCAGTACTTC
CASSLSRQGGHEQYF
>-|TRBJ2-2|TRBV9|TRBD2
TGTGCCAGCAGGCCTTTGGCGGGAGTTACCGGGGAGCTGTTTTTT
CASRPLAGVTGELFF
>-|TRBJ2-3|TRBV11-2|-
TGTGCCAGCAGCTTAGACGGCGGTCGCACAGATACGCAGTATTTT
CASSLDGGRTDTQYF
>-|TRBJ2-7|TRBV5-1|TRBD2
TGCGCCAGCAGCTTGGTGGTAGCGGGGGGCACCTACGAGCAGTACTTC
CASSLVVAGGTYEQYF
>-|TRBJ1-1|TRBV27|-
TGTGCCAGCAGTTTACAGGGCGGCTTTCGCACTGAAGCTTTCTTT
CASSLQGGFRTEAFF
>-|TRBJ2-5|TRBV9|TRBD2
TGTGCCAGCAGCGCGCCGGGACTAGCCAAGCAGTACTTC
CASSAPGLAKQYF
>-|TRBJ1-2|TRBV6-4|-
TGTGCCAGCAGTGAGGGCCCCTATTGGGGCTACACCTTC
CASSEGPYWGYTF
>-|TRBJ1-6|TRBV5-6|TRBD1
TGTGCCAGCAGCTTGCCAGGACAGGGGCAATCACCCCTCCACTTT
CASSLPGQGQSPLHF
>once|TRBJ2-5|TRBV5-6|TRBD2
TGTGCCAGCAGCTTGGAGCTAGCGGGGGGGCCAGAGACCCAGTACTTC
CASSLELAGGPETQYF
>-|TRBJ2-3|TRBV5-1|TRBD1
TGCGCCAGCAGCTCCAACCGACAGGGTACAGATACGCAGTATTTT
CASSSNRQGTDTQYF
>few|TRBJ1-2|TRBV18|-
TGTGCCAGCTCCTCGGCTCAGGGTAACTATGGCTACACCTTC
CASSSAQGNYGYTF
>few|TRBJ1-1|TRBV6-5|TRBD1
TGTGCCAGCAGGACAGGGGTCAACACTGAAGCTTTCTTT
CASRTGVNTEAFF
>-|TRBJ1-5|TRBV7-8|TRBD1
TGTGCCAGCAGCAAGGACAGGGGTAATCAGCCCCAGCATTTT
CASSKDRGNQPQHF
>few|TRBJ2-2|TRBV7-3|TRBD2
TGTGCCAGCAGCTCCGGACTAGCGGAGGCCGCGAACACCGGGGAGCTGTTTTTT
CASSSGLAEAANTGELFF
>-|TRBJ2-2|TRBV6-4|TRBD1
TGTGCCAGCAGCCGACAGGGGACAGGGCTAAACACCGGGGAGCTGTTTTTT
CASSRQGTGLNTGELFF
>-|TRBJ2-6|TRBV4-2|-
TGTGCCAGCAGCCAAGTCGGTCAGGGGCCGCCCTCTGGGGCCAACGTCCTGACTTTC
CASSQVGQGPPSGANVLTF
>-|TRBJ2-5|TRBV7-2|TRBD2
TGTGCCAGCAGCTTAGTTCCAGCGGGGGCCCAAGAGACCCAGTACTTC
CASSLVPAGAQETQYF
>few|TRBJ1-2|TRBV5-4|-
TGTGCCAGCAGCTTTGAGGCAGCAACTAACTATGGCTACACCTTC
CASSFEAATNYGYTF
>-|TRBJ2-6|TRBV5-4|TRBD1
TGTGCCAGCAGCTTTCCGACAGGGGGCTTGACTGGGGCCAACGTCCTGACTTTC
CASSFPTGGLTGANVLTF